This TCR beta chain was recovered during a study of shared clonotypes between healthy human individuals. Naive CD8 cells lacked CD45RO and underwent positive selection for CCR7, leaving out terminally differentiated effector memory CD45RA+ cells. Researchers divided each subset's genomic DNA evenly across several immunoSEQ plates. Measured with immunoSEQ multiplex PCR; TCRdb has only the in-frame clones, and not every one. The sample lists some 2 million clones, about 95% occurring once. Per germline, CDR1 ENHRY and CDR2 SYGVKD. V lost 0 bases and J lost 1, with 15 bases in between. The CDR3 length is 17 residues. Turning to this clone: Its antigen remains unknown.

The study, taken as a whole, reports: Lower generation probabilities were found for non-shared clonotypes than for those shared by all four donors. With four donors compared, roughly 5% of naive CD4 clonotypes were shared. Across subsets, estimated richness was generally greater for naive than for memory populations.

The specimen sequenced was naive CD8+ T cells sorted from blood. This sequence originates from a man younger than 30 in good health. The rearrangement uses TRBV10-3 and TRBJ1-2; D not resolved. The CDR3 is CAISESRAEILNYGYTF. The CDR3 region has the DNA TGTGCCATCAGTGAGTCGAGGGCAGAGATTCTTAACTATGGCTACACCTTC.